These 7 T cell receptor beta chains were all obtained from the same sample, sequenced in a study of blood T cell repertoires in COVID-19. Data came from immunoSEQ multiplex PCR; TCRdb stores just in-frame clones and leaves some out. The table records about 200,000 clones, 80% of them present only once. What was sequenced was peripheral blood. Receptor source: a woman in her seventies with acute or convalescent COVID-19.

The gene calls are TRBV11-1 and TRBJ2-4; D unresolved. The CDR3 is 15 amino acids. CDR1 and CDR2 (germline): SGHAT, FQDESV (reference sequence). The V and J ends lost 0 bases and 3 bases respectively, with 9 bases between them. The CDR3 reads CASSLALSGKNIQYF. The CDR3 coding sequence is TGTGCCAGCAGCTTAGCTCTGTCAGGCAAAAACATTCAGTACTTC.

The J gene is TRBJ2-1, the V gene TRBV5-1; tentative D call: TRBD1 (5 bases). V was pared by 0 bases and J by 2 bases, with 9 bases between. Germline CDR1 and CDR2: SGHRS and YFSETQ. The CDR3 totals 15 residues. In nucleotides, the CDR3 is TGCGCCAGCAGCTTGGCCGTCAGGGCCTACAATGAGCAGTTCTTC. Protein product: CASSLAVRAYNEQFF.

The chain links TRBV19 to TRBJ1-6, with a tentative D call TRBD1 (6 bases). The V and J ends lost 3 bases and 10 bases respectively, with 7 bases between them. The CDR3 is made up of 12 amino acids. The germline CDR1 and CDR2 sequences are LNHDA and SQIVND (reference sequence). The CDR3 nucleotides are TGTGCCAGTAGTATGCAGGGGTCACCCCTCCACTTT. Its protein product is CASSMQGSPLHF.

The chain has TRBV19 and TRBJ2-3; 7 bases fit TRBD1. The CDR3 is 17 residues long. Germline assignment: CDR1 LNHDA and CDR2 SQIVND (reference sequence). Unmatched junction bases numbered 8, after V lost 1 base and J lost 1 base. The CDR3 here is CASSIAATGWGTDTQYF. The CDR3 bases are TGTGCCAGTAGTATAGCTGCGACAGGGTGGGGCACAGATACGCAGTATTTT.

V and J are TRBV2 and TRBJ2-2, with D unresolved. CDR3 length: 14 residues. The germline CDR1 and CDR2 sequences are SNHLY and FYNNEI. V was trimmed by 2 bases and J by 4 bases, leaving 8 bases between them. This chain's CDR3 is CASSELRTTGELFF. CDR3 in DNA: TGTGCCAGCAGTGAATTGCGAACCACCGGGGAGCTGTTTTTT.

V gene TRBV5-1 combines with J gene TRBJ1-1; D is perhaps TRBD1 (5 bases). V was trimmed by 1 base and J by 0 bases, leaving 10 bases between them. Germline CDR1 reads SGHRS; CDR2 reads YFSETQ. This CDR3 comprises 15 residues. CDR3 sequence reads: CASSLSGLMNTEAFF. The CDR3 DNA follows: TGCGCCAGCAGCTTGTCGGGACTTATGAACACTGAAGCTTTCTTT.

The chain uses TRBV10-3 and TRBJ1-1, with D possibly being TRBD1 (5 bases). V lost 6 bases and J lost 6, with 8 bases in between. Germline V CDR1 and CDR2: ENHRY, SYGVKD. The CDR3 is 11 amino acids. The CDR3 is CAIRGGAEAFF. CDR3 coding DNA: TGTGCCATCAGGGGGGGAGCTGAAGCTTTCTTT.